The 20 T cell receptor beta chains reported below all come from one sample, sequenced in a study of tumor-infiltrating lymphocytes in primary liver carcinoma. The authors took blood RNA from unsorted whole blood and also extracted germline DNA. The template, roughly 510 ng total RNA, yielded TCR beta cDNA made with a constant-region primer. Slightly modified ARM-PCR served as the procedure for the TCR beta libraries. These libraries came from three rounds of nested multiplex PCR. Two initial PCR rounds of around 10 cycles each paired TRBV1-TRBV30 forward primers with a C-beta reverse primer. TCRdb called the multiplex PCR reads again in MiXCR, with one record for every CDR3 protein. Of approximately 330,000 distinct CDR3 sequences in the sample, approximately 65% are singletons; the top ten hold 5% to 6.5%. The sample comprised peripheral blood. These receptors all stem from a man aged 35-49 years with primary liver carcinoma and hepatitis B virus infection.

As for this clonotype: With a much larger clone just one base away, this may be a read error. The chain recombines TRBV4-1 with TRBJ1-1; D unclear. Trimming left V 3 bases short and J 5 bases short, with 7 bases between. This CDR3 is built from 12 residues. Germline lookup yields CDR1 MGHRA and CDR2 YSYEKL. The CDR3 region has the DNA TGCGCCAGCAGCCATGGTTATACTGAAGCTTTCTTT. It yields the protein CASSHGYTEAFF.

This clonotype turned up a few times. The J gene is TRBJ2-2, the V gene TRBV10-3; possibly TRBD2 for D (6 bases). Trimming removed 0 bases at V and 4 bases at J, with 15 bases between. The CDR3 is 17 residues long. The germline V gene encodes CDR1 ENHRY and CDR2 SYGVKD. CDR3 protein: CAISESQGGEGTGELFF. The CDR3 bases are TGTGCCATCAGTGAGTCGCAAGGCGGGGAAGGCACCGGGGAGCTGTTTTTT.

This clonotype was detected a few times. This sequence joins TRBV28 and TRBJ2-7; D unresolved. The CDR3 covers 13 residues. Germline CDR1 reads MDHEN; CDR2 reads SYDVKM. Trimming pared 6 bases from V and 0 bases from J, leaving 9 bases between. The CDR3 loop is CASRRAVSYEQYF. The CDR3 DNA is TGTGCCAGCAGACGGGCGGTCTCCTACGAGCAGTACTTC.

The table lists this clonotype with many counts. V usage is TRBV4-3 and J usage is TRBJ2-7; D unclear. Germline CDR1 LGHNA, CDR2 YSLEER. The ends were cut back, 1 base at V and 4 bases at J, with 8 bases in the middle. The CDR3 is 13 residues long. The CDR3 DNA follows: TGCGCCAGCAGCCAAGCGATCGGTTACGAGCAGTACTTC. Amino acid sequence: CASSQAIGYEQYF.

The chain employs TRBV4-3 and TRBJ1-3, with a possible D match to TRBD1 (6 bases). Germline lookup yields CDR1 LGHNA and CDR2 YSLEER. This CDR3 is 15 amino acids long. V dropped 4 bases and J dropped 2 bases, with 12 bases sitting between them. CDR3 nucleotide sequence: TGCGCCAGCAGCCTGGGGGCCGCAGCTGGAAACACCATATATTTT. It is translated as CASSLGAAAGNTIYF.

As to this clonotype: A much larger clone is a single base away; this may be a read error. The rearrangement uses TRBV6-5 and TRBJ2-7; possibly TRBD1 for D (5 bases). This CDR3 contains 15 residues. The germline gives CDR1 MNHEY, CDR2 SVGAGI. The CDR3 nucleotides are TGTGCCAGCTGCCCGCGACAGCTATTCCCCTACGAGCGGTACTTC. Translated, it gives CASCPRQLFPYERYF.

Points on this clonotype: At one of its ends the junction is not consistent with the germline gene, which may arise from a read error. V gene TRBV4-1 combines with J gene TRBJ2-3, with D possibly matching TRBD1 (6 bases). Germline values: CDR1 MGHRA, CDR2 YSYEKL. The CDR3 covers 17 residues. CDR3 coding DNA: TGCGCCACCCAGGTAGGGGGAGATGATGGATTCACAGATACGCAATATTTT. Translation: CATQVGGDDGFTDTQYF.

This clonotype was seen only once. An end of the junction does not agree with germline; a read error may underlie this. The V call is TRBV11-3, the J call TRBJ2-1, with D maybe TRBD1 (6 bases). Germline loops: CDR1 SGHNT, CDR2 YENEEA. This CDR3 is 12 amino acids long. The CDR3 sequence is CTSNQTDSKQFF. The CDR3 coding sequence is TGTACCAGCAACCAAACGGACAGTAAGCAGTTCTTC.

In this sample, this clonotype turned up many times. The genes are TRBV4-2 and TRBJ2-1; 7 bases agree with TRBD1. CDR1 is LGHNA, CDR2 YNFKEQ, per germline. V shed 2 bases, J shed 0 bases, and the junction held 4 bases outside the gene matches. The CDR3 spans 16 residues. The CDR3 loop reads CASSQQGVVSYNEQFF. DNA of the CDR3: TGTGCCAGCAGCCAACAGGGGGTGGTCTCCTACAATGAGCAGTTCTTC.

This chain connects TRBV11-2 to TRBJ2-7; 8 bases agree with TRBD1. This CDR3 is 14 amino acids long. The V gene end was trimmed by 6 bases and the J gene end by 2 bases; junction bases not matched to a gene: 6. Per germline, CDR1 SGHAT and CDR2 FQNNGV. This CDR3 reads CASSYRDRTYEQYF. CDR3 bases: TGTGCCAGCAGTTATAGGGACAGGACCTACGAGCAGTACTTC. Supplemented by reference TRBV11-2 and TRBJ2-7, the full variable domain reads EAGVAQSPRYKIIEKRQSVAFWCNPISGHATLYWYQQILGQGPKLLIQFQNNGVVDDSQLPKDRFSAERLKGVDSTLKIQPAKLEDSAVYLCASSYRDRTYEQYFGPGTRLTVT.

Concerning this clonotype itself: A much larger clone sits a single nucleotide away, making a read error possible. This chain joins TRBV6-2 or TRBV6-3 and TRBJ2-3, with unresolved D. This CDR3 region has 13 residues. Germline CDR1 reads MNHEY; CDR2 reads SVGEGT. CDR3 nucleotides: TGTGTCAGCAGCGTTCCTTTCACAGATACGCAGTATTTT. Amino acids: CVSSVPFTDTQYF.

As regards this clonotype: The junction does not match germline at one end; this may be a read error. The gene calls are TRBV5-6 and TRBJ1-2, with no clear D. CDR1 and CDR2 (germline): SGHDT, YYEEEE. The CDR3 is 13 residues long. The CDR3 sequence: CASHPAAIYGYTF. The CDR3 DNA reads TGTGCCAGCCACCCGGCCGCTATCTATGGCTACACGTTC.

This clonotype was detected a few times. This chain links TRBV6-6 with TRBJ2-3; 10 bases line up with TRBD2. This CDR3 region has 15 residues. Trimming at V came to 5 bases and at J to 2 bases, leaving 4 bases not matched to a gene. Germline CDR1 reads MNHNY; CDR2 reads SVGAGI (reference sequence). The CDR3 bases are TGTGCCAGCAGTACGAGCGGGAGGGCCACAGATACGCAGTATTTT. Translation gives CASSTSGRATDTQYF.

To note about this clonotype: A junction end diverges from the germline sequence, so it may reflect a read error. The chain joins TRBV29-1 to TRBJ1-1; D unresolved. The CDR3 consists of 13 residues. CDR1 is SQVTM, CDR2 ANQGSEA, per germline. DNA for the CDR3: TGCAGCGCTGAATCCAACGTGAACACTGAAGCTTTCTTT. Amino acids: CSAESNVNTEAFF.

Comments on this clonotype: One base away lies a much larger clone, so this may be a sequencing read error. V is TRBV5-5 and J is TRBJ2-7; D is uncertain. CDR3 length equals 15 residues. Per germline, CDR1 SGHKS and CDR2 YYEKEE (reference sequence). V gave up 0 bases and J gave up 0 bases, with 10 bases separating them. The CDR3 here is CASSLVGWSSYEQYF. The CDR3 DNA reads TGTGCCAGCAGCTTGGTAGGCTGGAGCTCCTACGAGCAGTACTTC.

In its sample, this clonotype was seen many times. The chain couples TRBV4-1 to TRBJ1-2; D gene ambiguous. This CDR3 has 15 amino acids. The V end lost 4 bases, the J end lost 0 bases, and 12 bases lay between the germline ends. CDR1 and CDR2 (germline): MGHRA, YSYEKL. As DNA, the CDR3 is TGCGCCAGCAGCCCGACACAAGCCTCTAACTATGGCTACACCTTC. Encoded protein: CASSPTQASNYGYTF.

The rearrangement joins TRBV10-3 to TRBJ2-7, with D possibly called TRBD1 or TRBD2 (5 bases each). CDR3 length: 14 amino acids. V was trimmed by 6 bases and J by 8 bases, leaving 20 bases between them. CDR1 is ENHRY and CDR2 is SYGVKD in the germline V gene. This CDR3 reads CAISPGALTYKQYF. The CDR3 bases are TGTGCCATCAGCCCCGGGGCACTTACATACAAGCAGTACTTC.

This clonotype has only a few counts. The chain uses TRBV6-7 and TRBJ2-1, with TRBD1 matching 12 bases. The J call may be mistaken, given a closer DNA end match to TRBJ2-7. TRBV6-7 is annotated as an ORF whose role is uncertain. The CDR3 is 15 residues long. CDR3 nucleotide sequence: TGTGCCAGCAGTTACCGGGACAGGGGGCTCAATGAGCAGTACTTC. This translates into CASSYRDRGLNEQYF.

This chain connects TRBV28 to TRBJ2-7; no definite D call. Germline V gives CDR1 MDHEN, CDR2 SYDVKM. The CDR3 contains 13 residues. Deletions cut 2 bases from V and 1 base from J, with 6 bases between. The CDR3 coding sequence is TGTGCCAGCAGTTTAGCCAGGTCCTACGAGCAGTACTTC. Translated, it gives CASSLARSYEQYF.

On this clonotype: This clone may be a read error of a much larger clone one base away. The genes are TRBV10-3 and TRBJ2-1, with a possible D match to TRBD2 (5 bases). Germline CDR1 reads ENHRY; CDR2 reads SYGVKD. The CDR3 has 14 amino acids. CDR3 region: CAISGGTEGNERFF. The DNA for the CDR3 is TGTGCCATCAGTGGGGGAACTGAGGGCAATGAGCGGTTCTTC.